This T cell receptor beta chain was documented in a study of blood T cell repertoires in COVID-19. Study in general: Acute and convalescent COVID-19 samples came from the United States, Italy and Spain.

The assay was immunoSEQ multiplex PCR, and TCRdb's table has in-frame clones only and misses some. The sample carries 170,000 or so clones, roughly 83% recorded once. Germline loops: CDR1 LGHDT, CDR2 YNNKEL (reference sequence). The CDR3 loop spans 14 amino acids. The ends lost 4 bases at V and 0 bases at J; junction bases unmatched: 2. Patients in Seattle were enrolled during active infection, then followed longitudinally. The chain carries TRBV3-1 (or the pseudogene TRBV3-2) and TRBJ2-5; 7 positions match TRBD2. Sequenced input: peripheral blood. The source of this sequence is a woman aged 40 to 50 with COVID-19, enrolled during active disease. CDR3 sequence (DNA): TGTGCCAGCAGCCCACTAGCGAACCAAGAGACCCAGTACTTC. This gives the protein CASSPLANQETQYF.